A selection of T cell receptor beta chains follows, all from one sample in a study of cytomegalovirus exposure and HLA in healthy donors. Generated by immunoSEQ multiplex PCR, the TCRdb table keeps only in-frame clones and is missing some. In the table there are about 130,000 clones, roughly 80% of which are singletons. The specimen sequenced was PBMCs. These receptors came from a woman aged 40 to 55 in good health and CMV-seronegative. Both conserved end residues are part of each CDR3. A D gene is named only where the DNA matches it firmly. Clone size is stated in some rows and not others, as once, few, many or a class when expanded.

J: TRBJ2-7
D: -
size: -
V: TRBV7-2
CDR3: CASSLFGGHTYEQYF
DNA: TGTGCCAGCAGCCTCTTCGGTGGGCATACCTACGAGCAGTACTTC

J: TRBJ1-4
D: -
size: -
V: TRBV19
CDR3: CASSISSRRLYEKLFF
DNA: TGTGCCAGTAGTATTTCCTCCAGGCGTTTATATGAAAAACTGTTTTTT

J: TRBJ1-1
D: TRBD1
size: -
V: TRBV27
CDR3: CASSLRTGRGTEAFF
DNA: TGTGCCAGCAGTCTTCGGACAGGTCGTGGGACTGAAGCTTTCTTT

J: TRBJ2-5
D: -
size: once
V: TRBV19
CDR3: CASSIVPEETQYF
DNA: TGTGCCAGTAGTATAGTCCCGGAGGAGACCCAGTACTTC

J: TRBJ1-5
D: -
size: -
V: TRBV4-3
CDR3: CASPNKFCLSNQPQHF
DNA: TGCGCCAGCCCGAACAAGTTTTGTCTGAGCAATCAGCCCCAGCATTTT

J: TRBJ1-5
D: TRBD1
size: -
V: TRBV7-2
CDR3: CASSLAGTGINQPQHF
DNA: TGTGCCAGCAGCTTAGCCGGGACAGGGATCAATCAGCCCCAGCATTTT

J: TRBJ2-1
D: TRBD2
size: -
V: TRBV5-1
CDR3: CASSLVSGRDSEQFF
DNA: TGCGCCAGCAGCTTGGTTAGCGGGAGGGACAGTGAGCAGTTCTTC

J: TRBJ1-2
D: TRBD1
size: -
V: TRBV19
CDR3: CASLGGSNRGDLYGYTF
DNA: TGTGCCAGTCTGGGGGGTTCCAACAGGGGAGATCTCTATGGCTACACCTTC

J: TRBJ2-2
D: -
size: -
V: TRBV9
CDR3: CASTVRGDSNTGELFF
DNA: TGTGCCAGCACTGTACGGGGAGACTCGAACACCGGGGAGCTGTTTTTT

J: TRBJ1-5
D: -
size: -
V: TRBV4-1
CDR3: CASSQLRNQPQHF
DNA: TGCGCCAGCAGCCAATTACGGAATCAGCCCCAGCATTTT

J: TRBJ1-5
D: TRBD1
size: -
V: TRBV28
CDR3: CASSRSPGQGAHGNQPQHF
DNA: TGTGCCAGCAGTCGCTCCCCGGGACAGGGGGCGCATGGCAATCAGCCCCAGCATTTT

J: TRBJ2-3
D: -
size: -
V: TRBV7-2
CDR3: CASSLERTDTQYF
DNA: TGTGCCAGCAGCTTAGAGCGGACAGATACGCAGTATTTT

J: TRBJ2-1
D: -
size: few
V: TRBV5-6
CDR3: CASSFVLAGEQFF
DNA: TGTGCCAGCAGCTTCGTACTAGCAGGTGAGCAGTTCTTC

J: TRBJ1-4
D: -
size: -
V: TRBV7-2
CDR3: CASSLFTEKLFF
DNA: TGTGCCAGCAGCTTATTTACAGAAAAACTGTTTTTT

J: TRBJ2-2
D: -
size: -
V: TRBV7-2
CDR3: CASSFFPLSNTGELFF
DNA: TGTGCCAGCAGCTTTTTCCCGCTATCCAACACCGGGGAGCTGTTTTTT

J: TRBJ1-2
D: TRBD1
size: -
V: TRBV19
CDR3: CASSMGQGLDTF
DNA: TGTGCCAGTAGTATGGGACAGGGGCTCGACACCTTC

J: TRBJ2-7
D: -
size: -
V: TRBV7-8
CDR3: CASSSRSTGNYEQYF
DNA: TGTGCCAGCAGCTCCCGATCCACAGGGAACTACGAGCAGTACTTC

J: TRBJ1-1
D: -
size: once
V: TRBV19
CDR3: CASSSGQNTEAFF
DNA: TGTGCCAGTAGTTCGGGACAGAACACTGAAGCTTTCTTT

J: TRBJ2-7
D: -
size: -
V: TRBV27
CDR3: CASRSLGPPFDEQYF
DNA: TGTGCCAGCCGATCTCTTGGGCCCCCTTTTGACGAGCAGTACTTC

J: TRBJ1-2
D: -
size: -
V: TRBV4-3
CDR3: CASSQVGATYGYTF
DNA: TGCGCCAGCAGCCAAGTGGGCGCTACGTATGGCTACACCTTC

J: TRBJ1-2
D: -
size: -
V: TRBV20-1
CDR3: CSARTVYGYTF
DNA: TGCAGTGCCCGGACAGTCTATGGCTACACCTTC

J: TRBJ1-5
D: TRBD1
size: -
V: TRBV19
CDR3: CASSIVGTGDQPQHF
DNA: TGTGCCAGTAGTATCGTCGGGACAGGGGATCAGCCCCAGCATTTT

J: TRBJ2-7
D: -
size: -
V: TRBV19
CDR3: CASQGQSYEQYF
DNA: TGTGCCAGCCAGGGGCAGTCCTACGAGCAGTACTTC

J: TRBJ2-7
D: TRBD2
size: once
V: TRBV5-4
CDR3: CASRPGLADYEQYF
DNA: TGTGCCAGCAGGCCGGGACTAGCGGACTACGAGCAGTACTTC

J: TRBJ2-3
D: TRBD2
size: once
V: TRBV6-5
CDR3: CASSYSGGDTQYF
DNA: TGTGCCAGCAGTTACAGCGGGGGAGATACGCAGTATTTT

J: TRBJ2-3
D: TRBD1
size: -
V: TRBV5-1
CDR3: CASSPGQGTDTQYF
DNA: TGCGCCAGCAGCCCCGGACAGGGAACAGATACGCAGTATTTT

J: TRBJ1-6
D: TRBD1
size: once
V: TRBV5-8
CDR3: CASSSTGTGGNSPLHF
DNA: TGTGCCAGCAGCTCCACCGGGACAGGGGGTAATTCACCCCTCCACTTT

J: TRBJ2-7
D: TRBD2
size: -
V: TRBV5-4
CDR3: CASRPGTSSYEQYF
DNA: TGTGCCAGCAGGCCCGGGACTAGCTCCTACGAGCAGTACTTC

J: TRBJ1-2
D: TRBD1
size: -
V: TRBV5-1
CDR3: CASSSTGGYGYTF
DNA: TGCGCCAGCAGCTCGACAGGGGGATATGGCTACACCTTC

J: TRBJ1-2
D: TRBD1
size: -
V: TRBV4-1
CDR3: CASSQDNRGYGYTF
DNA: TGCGCCAGCAGCCAAGATAACAGGGGCTATGGCTACACCTTC

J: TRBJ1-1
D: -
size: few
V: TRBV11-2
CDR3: CASSFWRERNTEAFF
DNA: TGTGCCAGCAGCTTTTGGAGGGAGAGGAACACTGAAGCTTTCTTT

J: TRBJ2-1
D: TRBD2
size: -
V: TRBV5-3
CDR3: CARPFGRAYNEQFF
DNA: TGTGCCAGACCATTCGGGAGGGCCTACAATGAGCAGTTCTTC

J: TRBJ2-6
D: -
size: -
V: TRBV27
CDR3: CASSPYSGANVLTF
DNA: TGTGCCAGCAGTCCCTACTCTGGGGCCAACGTCCTGACTTTC

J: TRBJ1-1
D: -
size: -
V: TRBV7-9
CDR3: CSSSPAGGGITEAFF
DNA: TGTTCCAGCAGCCCCGCTGGGGGAGGGATCACTGAAGCTTTCTTT

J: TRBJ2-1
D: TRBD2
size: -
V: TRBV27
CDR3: CASSLSGRSNEQFF
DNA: TGTGCCAGCAGCCTTAGCGGGAGGAGCAATGAGCAGTTCTTC

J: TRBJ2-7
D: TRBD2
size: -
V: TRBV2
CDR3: CASSEVAGGGAPGQYF
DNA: TGTGCCAGCAGTGAGGTCGCAGGCGGGGGGGCGCCAGGGCAGTACTTC

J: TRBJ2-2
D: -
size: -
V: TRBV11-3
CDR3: CASSLSGYTGELFF
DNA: TGTGCCAGCAGCCTCAGCGGATACACCGGGGAGCTGTTTTTT

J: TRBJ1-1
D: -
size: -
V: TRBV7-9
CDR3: CASLSVNTEAFF
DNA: TGTGCCAGCCTCTCAGTGAACACTGAAGCTTTCTTT

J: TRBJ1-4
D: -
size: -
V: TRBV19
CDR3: CASSRGGSGHFNEKLFF
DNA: TGTGCCAGTAGTCGCGGGGGGTCCGGACATTTTAATGAAAAACTGTTTTTT

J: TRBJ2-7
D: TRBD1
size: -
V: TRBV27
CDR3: CASSSETGAYEQYF
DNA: TGTGCCAGCAGTTCGGAGACAGGGGCCTACGAGCAGTACTTC

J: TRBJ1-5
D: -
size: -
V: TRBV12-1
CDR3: CASSFVNRGYNQPQHF
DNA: TGTGCCAGCAGCTTTGTTAACAGGGGGTATAATCAGCCCCAGCATTTT

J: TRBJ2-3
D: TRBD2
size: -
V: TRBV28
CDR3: CASSSSGSLNTQYF
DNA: TGTGCCAGCAGTTCTAGCGGGAGTTTAAATACGCAGTATTTT

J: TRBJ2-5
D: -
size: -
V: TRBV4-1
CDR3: CASSQWQKETQYF
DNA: TGCGCCAGCAGCCAATGGCAAAAAGAGACCCAGTACTTC

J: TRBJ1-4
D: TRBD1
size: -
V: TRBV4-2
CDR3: CASSPGTGNEKLFF
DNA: TGTGCCAGCAGCCCCGGGACAGGGAATGAAAAACTGTTTTTT

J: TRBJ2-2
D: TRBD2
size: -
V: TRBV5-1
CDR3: CASSLYSGTSGNTGELFF
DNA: TGCGCCAGCAGCTTGTATTCGGGCACTAGCGGTAACACCGGGGAGCTGTTTTTT

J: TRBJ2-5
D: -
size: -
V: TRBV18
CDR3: CASSPRGPETQYF
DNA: TGTGCCAGCTCACCACGAGGTCCGGAGACCCAGTACTTC

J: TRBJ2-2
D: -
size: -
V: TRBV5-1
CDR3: CASSLSPAGGTGELFF
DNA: TGCGCCAGCAGCTTGTCTCCTGCGGGTGGCACCGGGGAGCTGTTTTTT

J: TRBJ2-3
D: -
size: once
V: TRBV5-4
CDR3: CASSLRQLSTDTQYF
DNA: TGTGCCAGCAGCCTTCGACAGTTAAGCACAGATACGCAGTATTTT

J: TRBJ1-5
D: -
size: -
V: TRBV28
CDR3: CASSFGGAIYSNQPQHF
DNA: TGTGCCAGCAGTTTTGGAGGGGCCATCTATAGCAATCAGCCCCAGCATTTT

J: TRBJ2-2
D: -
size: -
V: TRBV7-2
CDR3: CASSSQLAGELFF
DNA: TGTGCCAGCAGCTCCCAGTTGGCCGGGGAGCTGTTTTTT

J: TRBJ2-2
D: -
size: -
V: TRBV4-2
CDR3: CASSHLEGTGELFF
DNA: TGTGCCAGCAGCCACCTGGAGGGCACCGGGGAGCTGTTTTTT